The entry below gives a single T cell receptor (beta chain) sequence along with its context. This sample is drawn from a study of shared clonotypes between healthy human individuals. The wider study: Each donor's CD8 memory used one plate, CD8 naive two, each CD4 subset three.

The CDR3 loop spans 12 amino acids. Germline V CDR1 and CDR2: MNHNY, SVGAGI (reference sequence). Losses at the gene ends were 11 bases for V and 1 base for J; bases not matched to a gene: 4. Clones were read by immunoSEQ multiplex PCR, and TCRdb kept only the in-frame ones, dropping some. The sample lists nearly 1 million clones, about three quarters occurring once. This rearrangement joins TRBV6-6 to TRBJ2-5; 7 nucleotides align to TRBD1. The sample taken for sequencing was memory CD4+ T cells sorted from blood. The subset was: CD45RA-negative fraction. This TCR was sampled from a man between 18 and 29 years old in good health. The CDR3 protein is CAATGAQETQYF. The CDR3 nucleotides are TGTGCCGCAACAGGGGCCCAAGAGACCCAGTACTTC.